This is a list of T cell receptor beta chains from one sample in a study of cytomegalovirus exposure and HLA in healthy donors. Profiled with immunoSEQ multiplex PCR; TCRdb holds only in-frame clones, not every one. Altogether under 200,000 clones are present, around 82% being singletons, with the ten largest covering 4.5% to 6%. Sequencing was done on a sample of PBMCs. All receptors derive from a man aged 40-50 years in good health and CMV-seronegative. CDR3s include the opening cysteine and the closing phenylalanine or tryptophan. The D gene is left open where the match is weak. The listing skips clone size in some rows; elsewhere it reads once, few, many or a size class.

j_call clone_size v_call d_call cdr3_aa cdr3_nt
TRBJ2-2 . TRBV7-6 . CASSSSTGELFF TGTGCCAGCAGCTCTAGCACCGGGGAGCTGTTTTTT
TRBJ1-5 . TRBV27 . CASHSGQGRQPQHF TGTGCCAGCCACTCTGGGCAGGGCAGGCAGCCCCAGCATTTT
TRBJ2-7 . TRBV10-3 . CAISNLTVPGEQYF TGTGCCATCAGTAATCTGACAGTTCCCGGCGAGCAGTACTTC
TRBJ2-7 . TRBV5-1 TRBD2 CASSFSGDLTSYEQYF TGCGCCAGCAGCTTTAGCGGGGACTTAACCTCCTACGAGCAGTACTTC
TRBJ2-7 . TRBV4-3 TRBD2 CASSQARAGGEQYF TGCGCCAGCAGCCAAGCAAGGGCGGGGGGTGAGCAGTACTTC
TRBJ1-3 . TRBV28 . CASETAGVGNTIYF TGTGCCAGCGAGACGGCGGGGGTAGGAAACACCATATATTTT
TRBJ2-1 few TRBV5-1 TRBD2 CASSPRGEGRDEQFF TGCGCCAGCAGCCCCCGTGGGGAGGGGCGCGATGAGCAGTTCTTC
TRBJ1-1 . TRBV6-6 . CASSYSRDTEAFF TGTGCCAGCAGTTACTCGAGGGACACTGAAGCTTTCTTT
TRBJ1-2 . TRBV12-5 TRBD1 CASGLGQGLRGYTF TGTGCTAGTGGTTTGGGACAGGGGCTTAGAGGCTACACCTTC
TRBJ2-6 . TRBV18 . CASSPQLSGANVLTF TGTGCCAGCTCACCACAACTCTCTGGGGCCAACGTCCTGACTTTC
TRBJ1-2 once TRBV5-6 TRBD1 CASSLARDREINYGYTF TGTGCCAGCAGCTTGGCCCGGGACAGGGAAATTAACTATGGCTACACCTTC
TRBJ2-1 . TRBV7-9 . CASSSGLGEAQFF TGTGCCAGCAGCTCCGGGCTCGGGGAGGCGCAGTTCTTC
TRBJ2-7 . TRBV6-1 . CASRDNLLYF TGTGCCAGCAGGGACAACCTTTTGTACTTC
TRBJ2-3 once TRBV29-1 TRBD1 CSVDPGGTSDTQYF TGCAGCGTTGATCCAGGGGGCACTTCAGATACGCAGTATTTT
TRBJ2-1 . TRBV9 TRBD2 CASSVGPSGSTHEQFF TGTGCCAGCAGCGTAGGGCCTAGCGGGAGTACACATGAGCAGTTCTTC
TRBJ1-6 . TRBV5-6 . CASSLQGRVSPLHF TGTGCCAGCAGCTTACAGGGACGGGTTTCACCCCTCCACTTT
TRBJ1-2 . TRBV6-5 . CASSYGGGGYTF TGTGCCAGCAGTTACGGGGGCGGGGGCTACACCTTC
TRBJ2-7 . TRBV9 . CASSVGSDKRGYEQYF TGTGCCAGCAGCGTAGGTAGTGACAAAAGGGGCTACGAGCAGTACTTC
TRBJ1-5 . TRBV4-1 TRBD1 CASSQGGQGYQPQHF TGCGCCAGCAGCCAAGGGGGACAGGGTTATCAGCCCCAGCATTTT
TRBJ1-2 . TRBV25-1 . CASSEYGSGTMGGGYTF TGTGCCAGCAGTGAATATGGGTCCGGGACGATGGGAGGCGGCTACACCTTC
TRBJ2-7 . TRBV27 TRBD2 CASSRKWTSGEYEQYF TGTGCCAGCAGTAGAAAATGGACTAGCGGAGAGTACGAGCAGTACTTC
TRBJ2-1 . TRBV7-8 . CASSLAWQYNEQFF TGTGCCAGCAGCTTAGCGTGGCAGTACAATGAGCAGTTCTTC
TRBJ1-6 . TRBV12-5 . CASGLTAGSSPLHF TGTGCTAGTGGTTTGACCGCGGGCAGTTCACCCCTCCACTTT
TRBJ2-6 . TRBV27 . CASSPGVSGANVLTF TGTGCCAGCAGTCCGGGGGTCTCTGGGGCCAACGTCCTGACTTTC
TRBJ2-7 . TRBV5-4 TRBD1 CASSSGTEDSRWEQYF TGTGCCAGCAGCTCCGGGACAGAAGATTCCCGGTGGGAGCAGTACTTC
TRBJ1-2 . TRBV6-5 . CASSYEANYGYTF TGTGCCAGCAGTTACGAGGCGAACTATGGCTACACCTTC
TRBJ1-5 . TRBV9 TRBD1 CASSVTGGGGQPQHF TGTGCCAGCAGCGTAACAGGGGGTGGAGGTCAGCCCCAGCATTTT
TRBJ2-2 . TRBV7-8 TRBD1 CASSGRQGWSELFF TGTGCCAGCAGCGGTCGACAGGGGTGGTCGGAGCTGTTTTTT
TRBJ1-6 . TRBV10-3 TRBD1 CAISAAPGQGDSPLHF TGTGCCATCAGCGCCGCACCGGGACAGGGGGATTCACCCCTCCACTTT
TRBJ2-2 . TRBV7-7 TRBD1 CASSHGPTGFGELFF TGTGCCAGCAGTCACGGACCGACAGGGTTCGGGGAGCTGTTTTTT
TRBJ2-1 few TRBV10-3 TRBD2 CATRTSGKNEQFF TGTGCCACCCGGACTAGCGGGAAGAATGAGCAGTTCTTC
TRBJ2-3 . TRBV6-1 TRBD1 CASSAQGQGSSTDTQYF TGTGCCAGCAGTGCCCAGGGACAGGGGTCCAGCACAGATACGCAGTATTTT
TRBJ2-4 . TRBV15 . CATSTRDPLRGNIQYF TGTGCCACCAGCACTCGGGACCCCCTAAGGGGGAACATTCAGTACTTC
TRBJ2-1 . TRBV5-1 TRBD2 CASSPGQSGGNEQFF TGCGCCAGCAGCCCAGGGCAGTCGGGGGGCAATGAGCAGTTCTTC
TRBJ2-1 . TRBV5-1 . CASSLYGGGLDNEQFF TGCGCCAGCAGCTTGTATGGGGGGGGGCTGGACAATGAGCAGTTCTTC
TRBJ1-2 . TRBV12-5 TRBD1 CASGLGGQQGWDGYTF TGTGCTAGTGGTTTGGGGGGCCAACAGGGGTGGGATGGCTACACCTTC
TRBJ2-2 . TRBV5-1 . CASSLFSVNTGELFF TGCGCCAGCAGCTTGTTCAGCGTGAACACCGGGGAGCTGTTTTTT
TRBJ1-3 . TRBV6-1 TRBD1 CASSVSLRTGRGGNTIYF TGTGCCAGCAGTGTTTCCCTGCGGACAGGCCGGGGTGGAAACACCATATATTTT
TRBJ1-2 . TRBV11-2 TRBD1 CASSPRDRGNYGYTF TGTGCCAGCAGCCCCCGGGACAGGGGTAACTATGGCTACACCTTC
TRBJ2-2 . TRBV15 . CATSRGDLNTGELFF TGTGCCACCAGCAGAGGAGATTTGAACACCGGGGAGCTGTTTTTT
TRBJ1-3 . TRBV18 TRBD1 CASSPLQGSSGNTIYF TGTGCCAGCTCACCCTTACAGGGGAGCTCTGGAAACACCATATATTTT
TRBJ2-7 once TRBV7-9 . CASSADSYTYEQYF TGTGCCAGCAGCGCCGACAGTTATACCTACGAGCAGTACTTC
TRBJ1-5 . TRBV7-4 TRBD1 CASSLGSYTGAGQPQHF TGTGCCAGCAGCTTAGGATCCTATACAGGGGCCGGTCAGCCCCAGCATTTT
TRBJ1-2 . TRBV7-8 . CASSTGRDILYGYTF TGTGCCAGCAGCACGGGGAGAGACATACTCTATGGCTACACCTTC
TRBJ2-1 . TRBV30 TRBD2 CAWSGMAGGRTYNEQFF TGTGCCTGGAGCGGGATGGCGGGAGGGAGAACCTACAATGAGCAGTTCTTC
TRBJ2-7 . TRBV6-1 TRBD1 CASCRGTGFTDEQYF TGTGCCAGCTGCCGTGGGACAGGGTTTACGGACGAGCAGTACTTC
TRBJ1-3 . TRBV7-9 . CASSLATLPGNTIYF TGTGCCAGCAGCTTAGCGACTCTTCCCGGAAACACCATATATTTT
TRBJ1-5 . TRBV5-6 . CASSFSGIGQPQHF TGTGCCAGCAGCTTTTCAGGGATCGGTCAGCCCCAGCATTTT
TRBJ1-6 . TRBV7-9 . CASSHYTLGHSPLHF TGTGCCAGCAGCCATTATACGCTAGGCCATTCACCCCTCCACTTT
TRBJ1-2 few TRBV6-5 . CASSYSSAGNYGYTF TGTGCCAGCAGTTACTCTAGTGCAGGGAACTATGGCTACACCTTC
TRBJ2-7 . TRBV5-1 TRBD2 CASSSTSGGPLSYEQYF TGCGCCAGCAGCTCGACTAGCGGGGGCCCACTTTCCTACGAGCAGTACTTC
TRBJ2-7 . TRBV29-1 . CSVPIPGLVTYEQYF TGCAGCGTTCCGATTCCGGGACTCGTGACCTACGAGCAGTACTTC
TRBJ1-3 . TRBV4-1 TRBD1 CASSPTWDSSGNTIYF TGCGCCAGCAGCCCTACTTGGGACAGCTCTGGAAACACCATATATTTT
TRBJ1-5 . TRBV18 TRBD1 CASSPAGGGQPQHF TGTGCCAGCTCACCAGCAGGGGGAGGCCAGCCCCAGCATTTT